These 15 T cell receptor beta chains were sequenced from one sample in a study of T cell repertoires in cytomegalovirus infection. Their antigen targets remain unknown. TCRdb used MiXCR to reprocess the reads, holding one entry per CDR3 protein. The sample has around 770,000 distinct CDR3 sequences, 25% to 30% seen once. The material was cultured CD8+ T cells from PBMCs, obtained from culture after CMV antigen stimulation. These receptors were collected from a human donor in good health (CMV status not recorded). Some clones in this sample may be carry-over from other donors' samples.

The chain is built from TRBV7-9 and TRBJ1-2; 7 bases are shared with TRBD1. Germline loops: CDR1 SEHNR, CDR2 FQNEAQ (reference sequence). CDR3 length: 16 residues. Unmatched junction bases numbered 10, after V lost 4 bases and J lost 2 bases. The CDR3 is CASSSTAGGMNYGYTF. CDR3 nucleotide sequence: TGTGCCAGCAGCTCGACCGCAGGGGGGATGAACTATGGCTACACCTTC.

CDR3 region: CSARDRTGYYGYTF. Here the CDR3 DNA reads TGCAGTGCTAGAGACCGGACAGGGTACTATGGCTACACCTTC. The chain joins TRBV20-1 to TRBJ1-2, with 8 bases that match TRBD1. The germline gives CDR1 DFQATT, CDR2 SNEGSKA (reference sequence). This CDR3 has 14 amino acids. The trim removed 0 bases at V and 3 bases at J, leaving 3 bases unmatched.

The sample holds a few counts of this clonotype. CDR3 sequence reads: CASLLAGPSTDTQYF. The DNA for the CDR3 is TGTGCCAGTCTTCTAGCGGGGCCTAGCACAGATACGCAGTATTTT. The chain joins TRBV7-2 to TRBJ2-3, with 9 nucleotides matching TRBD2. The junction had 7 bases not matched to a gene; V was cut back by 9 bases and J by 0 bases. Germline V lookup: CDR1 SGHTA, CDR2 FQGNSA. The CDR3 totals 15 residues.

This clonotype was seen a few times. The CDR3 DNA is TGTGCCAGCGCGGACAGGGCGGCCTACAATGAGCAGTTCTTC. This sequence encodes CASADRAAYNEQFF. J is TRBJ2-1 and V is TRBV2; 8 bases line up with TRBD1. The CDR3 runs 14 residues. Germline V gene lookup returns CDR1 SNHLY and CDR2 FYNNEI. Trimming cost V 8 bases and J 2 bases; bases outside gene matches: 5.

This clonotype appeared a few times. V usage is TRBV7-8 and J usage is TRBJ2-3; 8 bases match TRBD2. Germline V gene sequence: CDR1 SGHVS, CDR2 FQNEAQ. This CDR3 region has 13 residues. V lost 7 bases to trimming and J lost 1 base; unmatched junction nucleotides: 1. CDR3 sequence reads: CASIGGGTDTQYF. CDR3 bases: TGTGCCAGCATCGGGGGGGGCACAGATACGCAGTATTTT. Complete variable domain (other parts from reference TRBV7-8 and TRBJ2-3): GAGVSQSPRYKVAKRGQDVALRCDPISGHVSLFWYQQALGQGPEFLTYFQNEAQLDKSGLPSDRFFAERPEGSVSTLKIQRTQQEDSAVYLCASIGGGTDTQYFGPGTRLTVL.

The rearrangement uses TRBV2 and TRBJ2-3; no firm D call. Germline assignment: CDR1 SNHLY and CDR2 FYNNEI. This CDR3 contains 11 residues. Trimming removed 9 bases from V and 8 bases from J, with 12 bases in between. The chain's CDR3 is CASLDRGTQYF. CDR3 sequence (DNA): TGTGCCAGTTTGGATCGCGGTACGCAGTATTTT.

The genes are TRBV4-3 and TRBJ2-2; 7 nucleotides line up with TRBD1. V was clipped by 0 bases and J by 0 bases; unmatched bases: 1. There are 16 residues in the CDR3. CDR1 and CDR2 (germline): LGHNA, YSLEER. CDR3 in amino acids: CASSQEGTANTGELFF. The CDR3, as DNA: TGCGCCAGCAGCCAAGAAGGGACAGCGAACACCGGGGAGCTGTTTTTT.

The rearrangement joins TRBV27 to TRBJ2-5; D call uncertain. With 1 base removed from V and 5 bases from J, the gap between germline ends came to 11 bases. In germline, CDR1 is MNHEY, CDR2 SMNVEV (reference sequence). The CDR3 length is 14 residues. CDR3 residues: CASSLFTNGETQYF. CDR3 coding DNA: TGTGCCAGCAGTTTATTCACCAACGGGGAGACCCAGTACTTC.

This clonotype was observed a few times. The chain has TRBV5-1 and TRBJ2-1, with unresolved D. Trimming pared 0 bases from V and 4 bases from J, leaving 11 bases between. The CDR3 extends over 15 amino acids. Germline loops: CDR1 SGHRS, CDR2 YFSETQ. The CDR3 is CASSLGFGAYNEQFF. In nucleotides, the CDR3 is TGCGCCAGCAGCTTGGGGTTCGGAGCATACAATGAGCAGTTCTTC.

The V gene is TRBV20-1, the J gene TRBJ2-7, with 13 bases that match TRBD2. V dropped 6 bases and J dropped 4; count of bases not matched to a gene: 6. The CDR3 extends over 14 amino acids. The germline V gene encodes CDR1 DFQATT and CDR2 SNEGSKA (reference sequence). The CDR3 nucleotides are TGCAGTGCCCTGACTAGCGGGGGGCTTTACGAGCAGTACGTC. Its protein is CSALTSGGLYEQYV.

This clonotype was seen only a few times. This sequence joins TRBV27 and TRBJ1-2; 9 nucleotides align to TRBD1. CDR3 size: 14 residues. CDR1 MNHEY and CDR2 SMNVEV come from the germline V gene (reference sequence). The trim removed 6 bases at V and 7 bases at J, leaving 9 bases unmatched. The CDR3 DNA follows: TGTGCCAGCAGCAACGTGTCGGACAGGGGTGGCTACACCTTC. Translation: CASSNVSDRGGYTF.

The chain is built from TRBV7-9 and TRBJ1-1, with 9 bases identical to TRBD1. The CDR3 totals 18 residues. Germline CDR1 and CDR2: SEHNR and FQNEAQ (reference sequence). After removal of 5 bases from V and 0 bases from J, the junction contained 13 bases not matched to a gene. The CDR3 loop is CASSAKPGQGLMNTEAFF. CDR3 nucleotide sequence: TGTGCCAGCAGCGCAAAGCCGGGACAGGGCCTCATGAACACTGAAGCTTTCTTT.

Here the CDR3 DNA reads TGCGCCAGCAGTGAGTCCCGGACAGGGGGACCTCTTGGCTATGGCTACACCTTC. Its translation: CASSESRTGGPLGYGYTF. The rearrangement uses TRBV10-1 and TRBJ1-2, with 10 nucleotides matching TRBD1. V shed 0 bases, J shed 4 bases, and the junction held 11 bases outside the gene matches. Germline V gene sequence: CDR1 WNHNN, CDR2 SYGVQD (reference sequence). The CDR3 extends over 18 amino acids.

This clonotype was counted at least ten times. The CDR3 coding sequence is TGCAGTGCTAGAATGCGGGGGCAGGATACGCAGTATTTT. This encodes CSARMRGQDTQYF. The chain couples TRBV20-1 to TRBJ2-3; maybe TRBD2 (7 bases). Germline V gene data show CDR1 as DFQATT and CDR2 as SNEGSKA (reference sequence). V shed 2 bases and J shed 6 bases, with 12 bases lying between them. The CDR3 is made up of 13 amino acids.

This sequence joins TRBV4-1 and TRBJ1-5; TRBD1 matches at 10 bases. The CDR3 contains 19 residues. Germline CDR1 reads MGHRA; CDR2 reads YSYEKL. V lost 0 bases and J lost 0; bases outside the gene matches: 8. In nucleotides, the CDR3 is TGCGCCAGCAGCCAAGATGAGACAGGGGGCATAGGTAGCAATCAGCCCCAGCATTTT. Translating gives CASSQDETGGIGSNQPQHF.